Following are 18 T cell receptor beta chains from one sample sequenced in a study of vaccination and CD4 T cells after COVID-19. Cultured CD4+ T cell DNA underwent sequencing with the Oncomine TCR Beta short-read assay. Cultures of CD4+ T cells served as the source for extracting genomic DNA. TCRdb re-called the PCR reads through MiXCR, storing one row per CDR3 protein. This table holds about 9,100 distinct CDR3 sequences, around 31% found once. Treatment noted: roughly 11-day PBMC culture with coronavirus spike peptide pools or control peptides (ViraFEST assay). Samples of CD4+ T cells were obtained from the unexposed donor before the COVID-19 pandemic (2011-2018). For these TCRs, the target antigens are not known. The sample consisted of CD4+ T cells from blood, cultured in vitro. These receptors were collected from a human donor in good health.

The chain employs TRBV6-1 and TRBJ2-2, with D possibly TRBD2 on 5 matching bases. CDR3 length: 15 amino acids. V was clipped by 5 bases and J by 2 bases, with 12 bases between them. Germline CDR1 and CDR2: MNHNS and SASEGT. For the CDR3, the DNA is TGTGCCAGCAGTCCCCCCGGGGTTAACACCGGGGAGCTGTTTTTT. It yields the protein CASSPPGVNTGELFF.

By sample share, this clonotype is medium-sized. V is TRBV20-1 and J is TRBJ2-5; TRBD2 agrees at 7 bases. Trimming cost V 0 bases and J 7 bases; bases outside gene matches: 11. Germline V gives CDR1 DFQATT, CDR2 SNEGSKA (reference sequence). The CDR3 has 15 amino acids. The CDR3 protein is CSARDLRGTLRTQYF. CDR3 DNA sequence: TGCAGTGCTAGAGATCTGCGGGGGACCCTCCGGACCCAGTACTTC.

This clonotype came up a few times. The gene calls are TRBV6-2 or TRBV6-3 and TRBJ2-7; D not resolved. Trimming took off 0 bases at V and 4 bases at J, with 16 bases between the two ends. Germline V gene lookup returns CDR1 MNHEY and CDR2 SVGEGT. The CDR3 length is 16 residues. CDR3 nucleotides: TGTGCCAGCAGTTACTCGATGGGCCGGGCCGTATACGAGCAGTACTTC. Residues: CASSYSMGRAVYEQYF.

The table lists this clonotype with a few counts. The chain has TRBV20-1 and TRBJ2-7; a possible D gene is TRBD1 (5 bases). Germline loops: CDR1 DFQATT, CDR2 SNEGSKA (reference sequence). Trimming shortened V by 6 bases and J by 4 bases, and 13 bases separated the two germline ends. The CDR3 is 12 residues long. The CDR3 loop reads CSARQLEYEQYF. CDR3 nucleotide sequence: TGCAGTGCCAGACAGCTAGAATACGAGCAGTACTTC.

The chain has TRBV7-2 and TRBJ2-5; D is uncertain. The V and J ends lost 0 bases and 4 bases respectively, with 3 bases between them. The CDR3 totals 12 residues. Germline V gene sequence: CDR1 SGHTA, CDR2 FQGNSA. The CDR3: CASSLARETQYF. In nucleotides, the CDR3 is TGTGCCAGCAGCTTAGCGCGAGAGACCCAGTACTTC.

The chain recombines TRBV5-1 with TRBJ2-2, with D perhaps TRBD1 (5 bases). Germline lookup yields CDR1 SGHRS and CDR2 YFSETQ. The CDR3 is 16 residues long. V was trimmed by 3 bases and J by 2 bases, leaving 14 bases between them. CDR3 protein: CASSSPDRYNTGELFF. CDR3 coding DNA: TGCGCCAGCAGCTCCCCAGACAGATATAACACCGGGGAGCTGTTTTTT.

A note on this clonotype: A read error is likely, as this CDR3 ends without the conserved phenylalanine or tryptophan. The rearrangement joins TRBV15 to TRBJ2-1, with TRBD2 matching 7 bases. This CDR3 has 16 residues. Germline values: CDR1 LNHNV, CDR2 YYDKDF (reference sequence). V lost 2 bases to trimming and J lost 2 bases; unmatched junction nucleotides: 6. The CDR3 loop reads CATSRSAGDPYNEQFL. The CDR3 nucleotides are TGTGCCACCAGCAGATCGGCGGGAGATCCCTACAATGAGCAGTTCCTC.

The V and J genes are TRBV28 and TRBJ2-2, with D perhaps TRBD1 (6 bases). This CDR3 has 15 amino acids. Germline V lookup: CDR1 MDHEN, CDR2 SYDVKM. Trimming cost V 5 bases and J 7 bases, with 17 bases left between them. The CDR3 spells CASSTLTGSGGELFF. CDR3 bases: TGTGCCAGCAGTACCCTCACAGGGAGTGGCGGGGAGCTGTTTTTT.

The genes are TRBV7-6 and TRBJ2-5; unclear D gene. This CDR3 is 13 amino acids long. The germline CDR1 and CDR2 sequences are SGHVS and FNYEAQ. Between the trimmed V and J ends, which lost 3 bases and 5 bases, there was a span of 10 bases. The CDR3 bases are TGTGCCAGCAGCTTCGGATTACGGGAGACCCAGTACTTC. Translating it yields CASSFGLRETQYF.

The chain's CDR3 is CASSSHGAHYGYTF. Written as DNA, the CDR3 is TGCGCCAGCAGCTCCCATGGGGCCCACTATGGCTACACCTTC. The chain is built from TRBV4-3 and TRBJ1-2; the D gene is possibly TRBD1 (5 bases). The CDR3 length is 14 residues. Trimming removed 5 bases from V and 3 bases from J, with 13 bases in between. The germline V gene has CDR1 LGHNA and CDR2 YSLEER.

The chain employs TRBV5-1 and TRBJ2-1; TRBD2 matches 8 bases. The CDR3 runs 14 residues. Germline trimming cut 4 bases from V and 6 bases from J; bases unmatched to any gene: 6. The V gene's germline CDR1 is SGHRS and CDR2 YFSETQ. The CDR3 sequence: CASSPRTSSNEQFF. In DNA form, the CDR3 reads TGCGCCAGCAGCCCCAGGACTAGCAGCAATGAGCAGTTCTTC.

This chain uses TRBV6-2 or TRBV6-3 with TRBJ2-1; the D call may be TRBD1 or TRBD2 (5 bases each). This CDR3 is built from 13 residues. Trimming pared 6 bases from V and 4 bases from J, leaving 10 bases between. Germline V gene sequence: CDR1 MNHEY, CDR2 SVGEGT. The CDR3, as DNA: TGTGCCAGCAGCCGGGACGCTTACAATGAGCAGTTCTTC. Amino acids: CASSRDAYNEQFF.

The chain couples TRBV6-2 or TRBV6-3 to TRBJ2-1; weak D call: TRBD1 (5 bases). This CDR3 spans 16 amino acids. V gave up 0 bases and J gave up 0 bases, with 9 bases separating them. The germline V gene encodes CDR1 MNHEY and CDR2 SVGEGT. DNA for the CDR3: TGTGCCAGCAGTTACTCTGACAGCAGCTCCTACAATGAGCAGTTCTTC. Residues: CASSYSDSSSYNEQFF.

The chain uses TRBV18 and TRBJ1-5; D unclear. Germline V gene data show CDR1 as KGHSH and CDR2 as LQKENI. Trimming removed 2 bases from V and 6 bases from J, with 11 bases in between. This CDR3 contains 14 residues. In DNA form, the CDR3 reads TGTGCCAGCTCACCAAAGGAAGGTTCTCAGCCCCAGCATTTT. Encoded protein: CASSPKEGSQPQHF. Complete variable domain (other parts from reference TRBV18 and TRBJ1-5): NAGVMQNPRHLVRRRGQEARLRCSPMKGHSHVYWYRQLPEEGLKFMVYLQKENIIDESGMPKERFSAEFPKEGPSILRIQQVVRGDSAAYFCASSPKEGSQPQHFGDGTRLSIL.

This clonotype was seen a handful of times. The V and J genes are TRBV10-3 and TRBJ2-5; TRBD1 might be the D (5 bases). CDR1 is ENHRY, CDR2 SYGVKD, per germline. The CDR3 consists of 14 residues. Between the trimmed V and J ends, which lost 6 bases and 5 bases, there was a span of 16 bases. This CDR3 is CAIRPSNSGETQYF. The CDR3 DNA reads as TGTGCCATCAGACCGAGCAATTCAGGGGAGACCCAGTACTTC.

In this sample, this clonotype turned up a few times. This chain links TRBV10-3 with TRBJ1-6; possibly TRBD1 for D (6 bases). The length of the CDR3 is 16 residues. The germline V gene has CDR1 ENHRY and CDR2 SYGVKD. V lost 4 bases, J lost 6 bases, and 16 bases lay in between. The CDR3 reads CAISGTTTGINSPLHF. CDR3 sequence (DNA): TGTGCCATCAGTGGAACGACTACAGGGATTAATTCACCCCTCCACTTT.

The J gene is TRBJ1-6, the V gene TRBV7-2; no clear D gene. The V gene lost 5 bases and the J gene lost 7 bases, with 9 bases spanning the gap. Looked up from germline, CDR1 is SGHTA and CDR2 is FQGNSA. The CDR3 length is 13 residues. This CDR3 is CASSPDRNSPLHF. The DNA for the CDR3 is TGTGCCAGCAGCCCTGATAGAAATTCACCCCTCCACTTT.

The chain uses TRBV11-2 and TRBJ2-7; D ambiguous. The CDR3 consists of 14 residues. Germline V CDR1 and CDR2: SGHAT, FQNNGV. V dropped 1 base and J dropped 4 bases, with 11 bases sitting between them. The CDR3 coding sequence is TGTGCCAGCAGCTTAGTTGGCAGACGGTACGAGCAGTACTTC. Translation gives CASSLVGRRYEQYF.